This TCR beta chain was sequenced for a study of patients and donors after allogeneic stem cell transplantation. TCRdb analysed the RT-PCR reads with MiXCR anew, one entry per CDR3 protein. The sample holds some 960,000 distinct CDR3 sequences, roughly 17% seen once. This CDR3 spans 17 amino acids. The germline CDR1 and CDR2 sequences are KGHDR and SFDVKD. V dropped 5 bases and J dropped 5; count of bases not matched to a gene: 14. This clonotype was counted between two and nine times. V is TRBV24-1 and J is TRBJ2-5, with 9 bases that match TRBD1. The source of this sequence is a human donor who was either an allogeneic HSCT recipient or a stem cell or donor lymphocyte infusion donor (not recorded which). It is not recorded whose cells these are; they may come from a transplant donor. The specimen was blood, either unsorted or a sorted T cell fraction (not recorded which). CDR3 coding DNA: TGTGCCACCAGTGGCGTCCCGGGACAGGGTTTGTGGGAGACCCAGTACTTC. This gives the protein CATSGVPGQGLWETQYF.